Shown below are 17 T cell receptor beta chains from a single sample sequenced in a study of T cells in Graves' hyperthyroidism and ophthalmopathy. Amplified TCR beta CDR3 regions came from RNA transcripts. A first-round RT-PCR of the TCR CDR3 used the HTBI primer set. TCRdb redid the calling of the multiplex PCR reads with MiXCR, one entry per CDR3 protein. The table lists 640,000 or so distinct CDR3 sequences, over 12% of them singletons. Material: blood. These receptors came from a middle-aged woman with Graves' ophthalmopathy.

This clonotype was counted ten times or more. The chain joins TRBV30 to TRBJ1-3; D call uncertain. V lost 5 bases, J lost 2 bases, and 16 bases lay in between. The length of the CDR3 is 15 residues. The germline CDR1 and CDR2 sequences are GTSNPN and SVGIG (reference sequence). DNA of the CDR3: TGTGCCTGGTCCCCGGGCCTTGCCCCTGGAAACACCATATATTTT. Translation gives CAWSPGLAPGNTIYF.

The chain links TRBV20-1 to TRBJ2-7, with D perhaps matching TRBD1 or TRBD2 (7 bases each). The CDR3 consists of 11 residues. The germline CDR1 and CDR2 sequences are DFQATT and SNEGSKA (reference sequence). V was cut by 5 bases and J by 5 bases, with 10 bases left in between. Here the CDR3 DNA reads TGCAGTGCTGGGAGGGGGCACGAGCAGTACTTC. Translation gives CSAGRGHEQYF.

This clonotype was seen ten or more times. The CDR3 sequence: CASSQAGSPYEQYF. The CDR3 DNA sequence: TGCGCCAGCAGCCAGGCCGGGAGCCCCTACGAGCAGTACTTC. The chain is built from TRBV4-1 and TRBJ2-7; TRBD2 is a possible D gene (6 bases). The length of the CDR3 is 14 residues. The germline CDR1 and CDR2 sequences are MGHRA and YSYEKL. Trimming shortened V by 3 bases and J by 2 bases, and 11 bases separated the two germline ends.

This clonotype has a count of ten or more. CDR3 in amino acids: CATSDWGTDHTGELFF. CDR3 nucleotides: TGTGCCACCAGTGATTGGGGGACAGATCACACCGGGGAGCTGTTTTTT. This sequence joins TRBV24-1 and TRBJ2-2; 7 positions agree with TRBD1. After removal of 2 bases from V and 3 bases from J, the junction contained 5 bases not matched to a gene. CDR3 length: 16 amino acids. Germline loops: CDR1 KGHDR, CDR2 SFDVKD.

This clonotype was detected many times. This rearrangement joins TRBV5-8 to TRBJ2-5; D may be TRBD1 (6 bases). The germline V gene has CDR1 SGHTS and CDR2 YDEGEE. Between the trimmed V and J ends, which lost 0 bases and 4 bases, there was a span of 10 bases. This CDR3 spans 14 amino acids. CDR3 DNA sequence: TGTGCCAGCAGCTTGGCCGACAGGCGAGAGACCCAGTACTTC. Translated, it gives CASSLADRRETQYF.

This clonotype appeared many times. This chain joins TRBV29-1 and TRBJ2-5; D call uncertain. CDR3 length: 10 amino acids. Germline CDR1 is SQVTM and CDR2 is ANQGSEA. V was cut by 4 bases and J by 4 bases, with 4 bases left in between. This CDR3 reads CSVGRETQYF. Here the CDR3 DNA reads TGCAGCGTTGGCCGAGAGACCCAGTACTTC.

In this sample, this clonotype turned up many times. The chain joins TRBV7-9 to TRBJ2-5, with 9 nucleotides matching TRBD1. With V trimmed by 1 base and J by 1 base, 1 base remained unmatched. Germline V CDR1 and CDR2: SEHNR, FQNEAQ (reference sequence). The CDR3 runs 15 residues. The CDR3 here is CASSLGGQGQETQYF. The CDR3 coding sequence is TGTGCCAGCAGCTTAGGGGGACAGGGCCAAGAGACCCAGTACTTC.

The CDR3 DNA reads as TGTGCCAGCAGGGCGGGACAGGGGGCTAGTTGGAGCACTGAAGCTTTCTTT. Translated, it gives CASRAGQGASWSTEAFF. V gene TRBV27 combines with J gene TRBJ1-1; 12 bases line up with TRBD1. V lost 6 bases to trimming and J lost 4 bases; unmatched junction nucleotides: 12. This CDR3 has 17 amino acids. Germline CDR1 and CDR2: MNHEY and SMNVEV (reference sequence).

This clonotype was counted between two and nine times. A much larger clonotype is one base distant, so this may be a read error. This chain joins TRBV2 and TRBJ1-1; 7 bases map to TRBD1. Trimming cost V 5 bases and J 1 base; bases outside gene matches: 4. Germline V gene data show CDR1 as SNHLY and CDR2 as FYNNEI. There are 14 residues in the CDR3. The CDR3 loop is CASSWGQTNTEAFF. In nucleotides, the CDR3 is TGTGCCAGCAGTTGGGGACAGACGAACACTGAAGCTTTCTTT.

This clonotype was recorded at least ten times. The chain joins TRBV6-2 or TRBV6-3 to TRBJ2-3, with a tentative D call TRBD2 (6 bases). V lost 2 bases and J lost 1, with 7 bases in between. This CDR3 region has 14 residues. CDR1 MNHEY and CDR2 SVGEGT come from the germline V gene. The CDR3 protein is CASSYRRGTDTQYF. CDR3 DNA: TGTGCCAGCAGTTACCGGAGGGGCACAGATACGCAGTATTTT.

The V and J genes are TRBV6-5 and TRBJ2-7; D perhaps matches TRBD2 (5 bases). CDR3 length: 14 amino acids. V was cut by 2 bases and J by 0 bases, with 8 bases left in between. Germline assignment: CDR1 MNHEY and CDR2 SVGAGI. CDR3 region: CASSYGRNSYEQYF. In DNA form, the CDR3 reads TGTGCCAGCAGTTACGGGAGAAACTCCTACGAGCAGTACTTC.

The chain links TRBV20-1 to TRBJ2-5; 7 nucleotides agree with TRBD1. The ends lost 4 bases at V and 3 bases at J; junction bases unmatched: 8. CDR1 is DFQATT, CDR2 SNEGSKA, per germline (reference sequence). The CDR3 sequence is 14 residues long. CDR3 sequence (DNA): TGCAGTGCTATCCGCAGGGGGATCGAAGAGACCCAGTACTTC. It is translated as CSAIRRGIEETQYF.

This clonotype was found a few times. This chain links TRBV3-1 with TRBJ1-2; D is unresolved. The CDR3 runs 12 residues. Germline V gene data show CDR1 as LGHDT and CDR2 as YNNKEL (reference sequence). Trimming shortened V by 6 bases and J by 7 bases, and 12 bases separated the two germline ends. The CDR3 DNA reads TGTGCCAGCAGTCGGGTGAAAAGTGGCTACACCTTC. It is translated as CASSRVKSGYTF.

This clonotype was counted ten times or more. The chain couples TRBV12-3 or TRBV12-4 to TRBJ2-7, with D perhaps TRBD1 or TRBD2 (5 bases each). The CDR3 is 12 residues long. Trimming shortened V by 6 bases and J by 12 bases, and 18 bases separated the two germline ends. The CDR3 reads CASRSGDGIWYF. The CDR3, as DNA: TGTGCCAGCAGAAGTGGGGACGGCATTTGGTACTTC.

This clonotype was counted ten times or more. The chain links TRBV6-2 or TRBV6-3 to TRBJ2-7, with D hard to call. Germline lookup yields CDR1 MNHEY and CDR2 SVGEGT. This CDR3 is built from 12 residues. Trimming took off 8 bases at V and 2 bases at J, with 10 bases between the two ends. DNA for the CDR3: TGTGCCAGCGCGGCGGATCCCTACGAGCAGTACTTC. Translation gives CASAADPYEQYF.

This clonotype was detected ten times or more. The chain recombines TRBV10-3 with TRBJ2-5; possibly TRBD1 for D (7 bases). Trimming took off 2 bases at V and 4 bases at J, with 14 bases between the two ends. In germline, CDR1 is ENHRY, CDR2 SYGVKD. The CDR3 has 15 residues. The CDR3 region has the DNA TGTGCCATCAGTGAGCCCCAGGGGGGAGGAGAGACCCAGTACTTC. This encodes CAISEPQGGGETQYF.

This clonotype came up many times. The chain uses TRBV2 and TRBJ2-7, with TRBD1 identical over 7 bases. CDR1 is SNHLY and CDR2 is FYNNEI in the germline V gene. J lost 0 bases, V lost 3 bases, and 8 bases had no gene match. The CDR3 loop spans 16 amino acids. CDR3 DNA sequence: TGTGCCAGCAGTGAGAGACCGGGACAGTCCTCCTACGAGCAGTACTTC. This encodes CASSERPGQSSYEQYF.